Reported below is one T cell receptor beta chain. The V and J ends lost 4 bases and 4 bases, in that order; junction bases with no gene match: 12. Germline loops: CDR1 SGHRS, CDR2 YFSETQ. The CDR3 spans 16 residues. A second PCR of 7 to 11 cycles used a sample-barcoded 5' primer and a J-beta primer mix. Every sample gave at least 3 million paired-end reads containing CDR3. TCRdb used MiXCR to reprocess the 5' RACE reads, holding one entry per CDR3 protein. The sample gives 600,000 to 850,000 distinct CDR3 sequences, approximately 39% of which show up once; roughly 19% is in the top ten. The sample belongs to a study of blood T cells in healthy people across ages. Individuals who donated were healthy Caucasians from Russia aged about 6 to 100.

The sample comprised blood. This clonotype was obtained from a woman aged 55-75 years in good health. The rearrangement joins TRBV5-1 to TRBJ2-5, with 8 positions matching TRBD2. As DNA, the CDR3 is TGCGCCAGCAGCAGAACCGAGACTAGCGCCACAGAGACCCAGTACTTC. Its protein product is CASSRTETSATETQYF.